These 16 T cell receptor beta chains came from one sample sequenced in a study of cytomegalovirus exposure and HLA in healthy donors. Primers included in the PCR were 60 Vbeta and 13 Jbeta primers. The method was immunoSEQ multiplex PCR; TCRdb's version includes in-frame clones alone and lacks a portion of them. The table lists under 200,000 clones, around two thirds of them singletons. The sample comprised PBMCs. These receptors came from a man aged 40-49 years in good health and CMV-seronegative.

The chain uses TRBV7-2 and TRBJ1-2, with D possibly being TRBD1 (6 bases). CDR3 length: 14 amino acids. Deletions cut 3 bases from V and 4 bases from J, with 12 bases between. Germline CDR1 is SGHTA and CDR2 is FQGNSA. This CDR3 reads CASSFRQEIYGYTF. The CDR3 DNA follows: TGTGCCAGCAGCTTCAGACAGGAGATCTATGGCTACACCTTC. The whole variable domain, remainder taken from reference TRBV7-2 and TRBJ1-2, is GAGVSQSPSNKVTEKGKDVELRCDPISGHTALYWYRQSLGQGLEFLIYFQGNSAPDKSGLPSDRFSAERTGGSVSTLTIQRTQQEDSAVYLCASSFRQEIYGYTFGSGTRLTVV.

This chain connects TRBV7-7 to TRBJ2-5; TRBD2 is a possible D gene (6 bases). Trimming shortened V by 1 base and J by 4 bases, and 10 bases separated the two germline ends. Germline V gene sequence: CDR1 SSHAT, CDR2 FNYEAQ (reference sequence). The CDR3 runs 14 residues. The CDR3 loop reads CASSLELAGETQYF. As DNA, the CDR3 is TGTGCCAGCAGCTTAGAACTAGCTGGAGAGACCCAGTACTTC.

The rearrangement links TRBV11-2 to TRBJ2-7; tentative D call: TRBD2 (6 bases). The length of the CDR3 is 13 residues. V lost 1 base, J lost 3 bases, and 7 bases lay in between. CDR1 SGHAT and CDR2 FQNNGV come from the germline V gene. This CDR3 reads CASSLGGVYEQYF. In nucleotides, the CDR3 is TGTGCCAGCAGCTTAGGGGGGGTCTACGAGCAGTACTTC.

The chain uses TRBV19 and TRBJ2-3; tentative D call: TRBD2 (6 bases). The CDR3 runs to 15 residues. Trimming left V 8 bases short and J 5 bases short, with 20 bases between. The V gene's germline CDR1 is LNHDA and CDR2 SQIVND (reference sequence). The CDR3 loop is CASARRGLLEDTQYF. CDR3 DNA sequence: TGTGCCAGTGCCCGCCGGGGACTGCTTGAAGATACGCAGTATTTT.

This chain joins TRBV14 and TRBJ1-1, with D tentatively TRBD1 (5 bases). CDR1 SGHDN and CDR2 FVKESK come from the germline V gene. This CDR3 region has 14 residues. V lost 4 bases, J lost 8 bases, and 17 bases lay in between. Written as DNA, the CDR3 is TGTGCCAGCAGCCGCCCTGCAGGGATCTCCGAAGCTTTCTTT. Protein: CASSRPAGISEAFF.

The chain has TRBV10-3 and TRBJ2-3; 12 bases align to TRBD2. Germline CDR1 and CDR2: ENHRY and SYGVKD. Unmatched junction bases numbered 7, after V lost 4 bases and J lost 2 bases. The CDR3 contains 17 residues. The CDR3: CAISGLGTSGPTDTQYF. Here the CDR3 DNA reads TGTGCCATCAGTGGGTTGGGGACTAGCGGGCCCACAGATACGCAGTATTTT.

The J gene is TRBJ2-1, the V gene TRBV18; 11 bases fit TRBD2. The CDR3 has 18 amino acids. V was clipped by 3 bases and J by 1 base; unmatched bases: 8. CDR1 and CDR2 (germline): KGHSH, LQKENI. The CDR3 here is CASSPYTSGRGSYNEQFF. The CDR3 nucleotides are TGTGCCAGCTCACCCTACACTAGCGGGAGAGGGTCCTACAATGAGCAGTTCTTC. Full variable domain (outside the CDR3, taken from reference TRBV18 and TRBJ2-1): NAGVMQNPRHLVRRRGQEARLRCSPMKGHSHVYWYRQLPEEGLKFMVYLQKENIIDESGMPKERFSAEFPKEGPSILRIQQVVRGDSAAYFCASSPYTSGRGSYNEQFFGPGTRLTVL.

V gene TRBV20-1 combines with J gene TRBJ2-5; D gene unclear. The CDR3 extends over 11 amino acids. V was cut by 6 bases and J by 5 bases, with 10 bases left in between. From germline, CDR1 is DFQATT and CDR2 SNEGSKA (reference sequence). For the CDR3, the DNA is TGCAGTGCGCCTAGAAGTGAGACCCAGTACTTC. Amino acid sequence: CSAPRSETQYF.

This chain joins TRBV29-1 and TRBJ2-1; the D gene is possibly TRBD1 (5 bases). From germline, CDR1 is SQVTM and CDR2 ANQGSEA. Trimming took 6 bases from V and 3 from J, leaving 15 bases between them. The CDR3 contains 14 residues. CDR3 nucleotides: TGCAGCGTCTACAAAGGTCAGGGCTACAATGAGCAGTTCTTC. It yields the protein CSVYKGQGYNEQFF.

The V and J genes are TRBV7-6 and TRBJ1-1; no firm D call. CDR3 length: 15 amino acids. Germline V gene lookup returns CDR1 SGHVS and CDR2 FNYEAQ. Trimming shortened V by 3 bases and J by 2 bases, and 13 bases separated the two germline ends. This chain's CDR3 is CASSLTPQTNTEAFF. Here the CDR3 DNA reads TGTGCCAGCAGCTTGACGCCCCAGACTAACACTGAAGCTTTCTTT. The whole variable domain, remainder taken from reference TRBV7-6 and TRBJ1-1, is GAGVSQSPRYKVTKRGQDVALRCDPISGHVSLYWYRQALGQGPEFLTYFNYEAQQDKSGLPNDRFSAERPEGSISTLTIQRTEQRDSAMYRCASSLTPQTNTEAFFGQGTRLTVV.

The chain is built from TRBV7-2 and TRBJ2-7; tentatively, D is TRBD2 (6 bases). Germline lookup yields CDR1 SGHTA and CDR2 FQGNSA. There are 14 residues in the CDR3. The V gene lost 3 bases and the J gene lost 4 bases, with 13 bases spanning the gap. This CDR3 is CASSFNAGPYEQYF. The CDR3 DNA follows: TGTGCCAGCAGCTTTAATGCGGGACCTTACGAGCAGTACTTC.

Here the CDR3 DNA reads TGTGCCTGGACGGTGGAGGCCGTAACAAACTATGGCTACACCTTC. Translation gives CAWTVEAVTNYGYTF. The chain uses TRBV30 and TRBJ1-2, with no clear D. Between the trimmed V and J ends, which lost 4 bases and 2 bases, there was a span of 17 bases. This CDR3 region has 15 residues. CDR1 is GTSNPN and CDR2 is SVGIG in the germline V gene (reference sequence).

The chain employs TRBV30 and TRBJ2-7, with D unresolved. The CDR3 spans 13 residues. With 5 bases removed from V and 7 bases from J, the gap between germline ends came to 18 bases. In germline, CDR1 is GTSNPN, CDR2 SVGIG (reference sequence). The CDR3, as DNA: TGTGCCTGGGCTGGCCACGGTCTCGGGGAGCAGTACTTC. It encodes CAWAGHGLGEQYF.

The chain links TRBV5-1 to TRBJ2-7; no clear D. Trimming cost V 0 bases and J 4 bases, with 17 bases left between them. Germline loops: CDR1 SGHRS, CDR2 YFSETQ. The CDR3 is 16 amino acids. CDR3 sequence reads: CASSLGNQVPTYEQYF. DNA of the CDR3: TGCGCCAGCAGCTTGGGGAATCAGGTCCCCACTTACGAGCAGTACTTC.

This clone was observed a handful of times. The CDR3 here is CASSLPTGGRTDTQYF. The CDR3 DNA reads TGTGCCAGCAGTCTCCCGACAGGGGGCCGAACAGATACGCAGTATTTT. V gene TRBV28 combines with J gene TRBJ2-3; 10 positions match TRBD1. Germline values: CDR1 MDHEN, CDR2 SYDVKM. V lost 5 bases to trimming and J lost 3 bases; unmatched junction nucleotides: 8. The CDR3 has 16 residues.

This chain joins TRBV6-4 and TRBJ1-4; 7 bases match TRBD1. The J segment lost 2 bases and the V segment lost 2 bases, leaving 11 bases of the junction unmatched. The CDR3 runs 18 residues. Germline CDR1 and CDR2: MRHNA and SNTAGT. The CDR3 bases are TGTGCCAGCAGTGACCCAATTGGACAGGTTTCCACTAATGAAAAACTGTTTTTT. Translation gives CASSDPIGQVSTNEKLFF.